This T cell receptor beta chain was recovered during a study of blood T cell repertoires in COVID-19. Measured with immunoSEQ multiplex PCR; TCRdb has only the in-frame clones, and not every one. The sample lists some 100,000 clones; roughly nine tenths were seen once. The CDR3 contains 13 residues. Germline loops: CDR1 WNHNN, CDR2 SYGVQD (reference sequence). The V end was cut by 3 bases, the J end by 2 bases, with 7 bases between. The specimen was peripheral blood. This sequence joins TRBV10-1 and TRBJ1-2; D is unresolved. The TCR sequence derives from a man aged 50 to 59 with acute or convalescent COVID-19. In nucleotides, the CDR3 is TGCGCCAGCAGTGAAGCGGGGAACTATGGCTACACCTTC. This encodes CASSEAGNYGYTF.